These 18 T cell receptor beta chains were sequenced from one sample in a study of blood T cell repertoires in COVID-19. Clones were sequenced by immunoSEQ multiplex PCR, and TCRdb holds only the in-frame ones, with some missing. The table records more than 200,000 clones, around 84% of them present only once. Material for sequencing was peripheral blood. The receptors were gathered from a man aged 55-75 years with acute or convalescent COVID-19.

This sequence joins TRBV12-5 and TRBJ2-1; 11 bases are a match to TRBD2. The V and J ends lost 3 bases and 6 bases, in that order; junction bases with no gene match: 7. The length of the CDR3 is 16 residues. Germline-derived CDR1 and CDR2 are LGHNT and FRNRAP. DNA for the CDR3: TGTGCTAGTGGTTTAACCGGGACTAGCGGTCTCAATGAGCAGTTCTTC. It specifies CASGLTGTSGLNEQFF.

This clone was detected only a few times. The V call is TRBV4-1, the J call TRBJ2-5; D may be TRBD2 (6 bases). Germline V gives CDR1 MGHRA, CDR2 YSYEKL. The CDR3 sequence is 16 residues long. V was shortened by 0 bases and J by 7 bases, with 18 bases between the two germline ends. Here the CDR3 reads CASSQETAGGAGTQYF. The CDR3 nucleotides are TGCGCCAGCAGCCAAGAAACGGCCGGCGGGGCGGGGACCCAGTACTTC.

The table lists this clone with a count of one. V and J are TRBV4-3 and TRBJ2-4, with D tentatively TRBD1 (6 bases). The CDR3 length is 15 residues. CDR1 is LGHNA and CDR2 is YSLEER in the germline V gene. Trimming shortened V by 1 base and J by 8 bases, and 15 bases separated the two germline ends. The CDR3 loop reads CASSQGLARGDIQYF. The CDR3 coding sequence is TGCGCCAGCAGCCAAGGGTTAGCCAGGGGCGACATTCAGTACTTC.

This clone was counted a few times. The same CDR3 also results from other DNA sequences found in this sample. The J gene is TRBJ1-1, the V gene TRBV29-1; tentative D call: TRBD1 (5 bases). Germline V CDR1 and CDR2: SQVTM, ANQGSEA. The CDR3 sequence is 12 residues long. V shed 7 bases and J shed 4 bases, with 13 bases lying between them. The DNA for the CDR3 is TGCAGCGGCGATCGGGGGGGCACTGAAGCTTTCTTT. Translating it yields CSGDRGGTEAFF.

The rearrangement uses TRBV30 and TRBJ1-6; D gene uncertain. The CDR3 is 12 amino acids. Trimming left V 5 bases short and J 8 bases short, with 10 bases between. CDR1 is GTSNPN, CDR2 SVGIG, per germline (reference sequence). The CDR3, as DNA: TGTGCCTGGGGAGGTTCGGATTCACCCCTCCACTTT. It yields the protein CAWGGSDSPLHF.

The table lists this clone with a count of one. The chain has TRBV19 and TRBJ2-7; TRBD1 is a possible D gene (5 bases). V lost 5 bases and J lost 1, with 18 bases in between. Germline CDR1 reads LNHDA; CDR2 reads SQIVND (reference sequence). The CDR3 is 16 residues long. The CDR3 nucleotides are TGTGCCAGTAGTCGTAGGGGAAATGATTTGTCCTACGAGCAGTACTTC. Residues: CASSRRGNDLSYEQYF.

There are a few counts of this clone. The rearrangement uses TRBV6-5 and TRBJ1-1; 8 nucleotides align to TRBD1. V shed 7 bases and J 2 bases; nucleotides not matched to a gene: 6. The CDR3 runs 14 residues. From germline, CDR1 is MNHEY and CDR2 SVGAGI. CDR3 coding DNA: TGTGCCAGCAATCACAGGGGGATTAACACTGAAGCTTTCTTT. This codes for CASNHRGINTEAFF.

This chain's CDR3 is CASSETRFEQYF. The CDR3 DNA reads TGTGCCAGCAGTGAAACGCGCTTCGAGCAGTACTTC. This sequence joins TRBV6-1 and TRBJ2-7; no reliable D call. In germline, CDR1 is MNHNS, CDR2 SASEGT. The CDR3 consists of 12 residues. V lost 2 bases, J lost 6 bases, and 8 bases lay in between.

This clone was recorded once. The chain couples TRBV18 to TRBJ1-4; TRBD1 matches 8 bases. The germline gives CDR1 KGHSH, CDR2 LQKENI. The J segment lost 5 bases and the V segment lost 3 bases, leaving 2 bases of the junction unmatched. The CDR3 runs to 14 residues. The DNA of the CDR3 is TGTGCCAGCTCACCGACAGGGGTGAATGAAAAACTGTTTTTT. It codes for CASSPTGVNEKLFF.

This chain connects TRBV3-1 (or the pseudogene TRBV3-2) to TRBJ2-7, with D unresolved. Germline V CDR1 and CDR2: LGHDT, YNNKEL (reference sequence). Trimming stripped 1 base from V and 2 bases from J, with 3 bases between. This CDR3 is 12 amino acids long. The CDR3 DNA sequence: TGTGCCAGCAGCCAAGGAGCCTACGAGCAGTACTTC. Residues: CASSQGAYEQYF.

This chain connects TRBV9 to TRBJ2-7, with 9 bases lining up with TRBD2. The CDR3 extends over 15 amino acids. Trimming cost V 0 bases and J 3 bases; bases outside gene matches: 4. Germline lookup yields CDR1 SGDLS and CDR2 YYNGEE. Here the CDR3 DNA reads TGTGCCAGCAGCGTAGGTGCGGGAGGGTACTACGAGCAGTACTTC. Translation gives CASSVGAGGYYEQYF.

This clone was seen a handful of times. The chain is built from TRBV29-1 and TRBJ1-4, with TRBD1 identical over 7 bases. Trimming cost V 4 bases and J 5 bases; bases outside gene matches: 7. This CDR3 has 14 amino acids. CDR1 and CDR2 from the germline V gene are SQVTM and ANQGSEA. CDR3 DNA sequence: TGCAGCGTTGGGAAAGGGACAGTCAATGAAAAACTGTTTTTT. The encoded protein is CSVGKGTVNEKLFF.

The chain links TRBV11-2 to TRBJ2-3, with 7 positions matching TRBD1. Germline loops: CDR1 SGHAT, CDR2 FQNNGV. Germline trimming cut 3 bases from V and 4 bases from J; bases unmatched to any gene: 7. This CDR3 spans 15 amino acids. The CDR3 sequence is CASSFEGARADTQYF. CDR3 bases: TGTGCCAGCAGCTTCGAGGGGGCGAGGGCAGATACGCAGTATTTT.

The count of this clone is one. The chain combines TRBV19 with TRBJ1-1, with D maybe TRBD1 (6 bases). V gave up 5 bases and J gave up 10 bases, with 14 bases separating them. Germline-derived CDR1 and CDR2 are LNHDA and SQIVND (reference sequence). CDR3 length: 12 amino acids. The CDR3 spells CASSRADSRAFF. The CDR3 DNA reads TGTGCCAGTAGTCGAGCGGACAGTCGAGCTTTCTTT.

The chain uses TRBV11-2 and TRBJ1-4; TRBD1 matches at 8 bases. The CDR3 has 14 amino acids. The germline V gene has CDR1 SGHAT and CDR2 FQNNGV. With 1 base clipped from V and 15 bases from J, the junction kept 10 bases outside the gene matches. CDR3 DNA sequence: TGTGCCAGCAGCTTAGCGGGGGGAACAGGGGGGTTGTTTTTT. Encoded protein: CASSLAGGTGGLFF.

In nucleotides, the CDR3 is TGTGCCAGTAGTATGGGGGGTTTGGATGGCTACACCTTC. Translation: CASSMGGLDGYTF. The chain uses TRBV19 and TRBJ1-2; D is possibly TRBD1 (5 bases). CDR1 is LNHDA, CDR2 SQIVND, per germline (reference sequence). The CDR3 totals 13 residues. The V gene lost 3 bases and the J gene lost 6 bases, with 11 bases spanning the gap.

The V and J genes are TRBV11-2 and TRBJ2-4; 9 nucleotides match TRBD2. CDR3 length: 17 amino acids. CDR1 and CDR2 from the germline V gene are SGHAT and FQNNGV. V lost 1 base and J lost 9; bases outside the gene matches: 13. CDR3 DNA sequence: TGTGCCAGCAGCTTAGCGCCTAGCGGGACCTCGTACGGCATTCAGTACTTC. Encoded protein: CASSLAPSGTSYGIQYF.

The chain carries TRBV11-2 and TRBJ2-1, with 9 bases fitting TRBD2. Trimming took 5 bases from V and 2 from J; bases not matched to a gene: 10. This CDR3 is built from 17 residues. Germline CDR1 is SGHAT and CDR2 is FQNNGV. The DNA for the CDR3 is TGTGCCAGCAGCACCCGGCGTAGCGGGGGCCCCTACAATGAGCAGTTCTTC. Its translation is CASSTRRSGGPYNEQFF.